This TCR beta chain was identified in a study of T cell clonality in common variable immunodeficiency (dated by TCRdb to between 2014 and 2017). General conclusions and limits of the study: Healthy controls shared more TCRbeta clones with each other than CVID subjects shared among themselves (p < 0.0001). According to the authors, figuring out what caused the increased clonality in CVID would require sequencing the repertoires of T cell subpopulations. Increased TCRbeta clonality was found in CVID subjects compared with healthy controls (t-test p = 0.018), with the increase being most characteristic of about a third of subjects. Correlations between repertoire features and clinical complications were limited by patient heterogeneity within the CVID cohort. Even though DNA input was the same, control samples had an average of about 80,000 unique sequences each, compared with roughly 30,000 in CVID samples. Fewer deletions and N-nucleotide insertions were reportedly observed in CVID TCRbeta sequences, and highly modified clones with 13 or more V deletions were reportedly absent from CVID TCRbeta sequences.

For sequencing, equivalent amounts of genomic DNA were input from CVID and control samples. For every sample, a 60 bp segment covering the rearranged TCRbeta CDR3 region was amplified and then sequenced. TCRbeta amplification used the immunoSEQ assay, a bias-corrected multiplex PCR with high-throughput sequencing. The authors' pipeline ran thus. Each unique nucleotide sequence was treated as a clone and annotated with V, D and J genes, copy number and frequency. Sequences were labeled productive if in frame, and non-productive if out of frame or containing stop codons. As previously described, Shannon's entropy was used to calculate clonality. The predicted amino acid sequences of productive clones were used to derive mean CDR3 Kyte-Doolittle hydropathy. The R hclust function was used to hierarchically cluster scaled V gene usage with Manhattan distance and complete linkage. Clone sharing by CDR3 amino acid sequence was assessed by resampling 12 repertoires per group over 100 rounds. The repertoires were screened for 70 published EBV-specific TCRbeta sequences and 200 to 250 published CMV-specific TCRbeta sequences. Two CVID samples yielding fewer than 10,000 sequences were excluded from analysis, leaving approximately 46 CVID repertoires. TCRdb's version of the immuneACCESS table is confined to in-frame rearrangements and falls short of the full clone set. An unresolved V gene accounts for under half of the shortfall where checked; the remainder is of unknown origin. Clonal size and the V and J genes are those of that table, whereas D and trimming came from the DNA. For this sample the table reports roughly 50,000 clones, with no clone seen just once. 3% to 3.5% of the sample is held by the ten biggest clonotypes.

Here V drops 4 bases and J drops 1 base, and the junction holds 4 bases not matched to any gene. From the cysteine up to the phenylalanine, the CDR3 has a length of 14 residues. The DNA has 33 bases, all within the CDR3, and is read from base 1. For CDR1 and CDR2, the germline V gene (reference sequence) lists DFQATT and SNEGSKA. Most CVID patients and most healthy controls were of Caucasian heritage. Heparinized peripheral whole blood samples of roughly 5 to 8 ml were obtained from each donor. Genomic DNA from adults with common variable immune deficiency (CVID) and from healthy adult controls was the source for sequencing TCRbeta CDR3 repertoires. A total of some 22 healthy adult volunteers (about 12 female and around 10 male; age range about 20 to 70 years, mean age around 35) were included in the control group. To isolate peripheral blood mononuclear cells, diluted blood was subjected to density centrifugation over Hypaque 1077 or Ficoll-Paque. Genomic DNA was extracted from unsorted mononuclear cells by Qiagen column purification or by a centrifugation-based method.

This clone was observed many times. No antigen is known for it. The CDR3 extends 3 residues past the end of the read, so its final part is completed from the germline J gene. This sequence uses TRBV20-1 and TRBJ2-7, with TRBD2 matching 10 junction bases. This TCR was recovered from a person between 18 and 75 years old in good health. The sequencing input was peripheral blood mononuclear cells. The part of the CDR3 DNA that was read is TGCAGTGCTAAAAGGACTAGCGGATCCTACGAG. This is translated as CSAKRTSGSYE. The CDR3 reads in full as CSAKRTSGSYEQYF.